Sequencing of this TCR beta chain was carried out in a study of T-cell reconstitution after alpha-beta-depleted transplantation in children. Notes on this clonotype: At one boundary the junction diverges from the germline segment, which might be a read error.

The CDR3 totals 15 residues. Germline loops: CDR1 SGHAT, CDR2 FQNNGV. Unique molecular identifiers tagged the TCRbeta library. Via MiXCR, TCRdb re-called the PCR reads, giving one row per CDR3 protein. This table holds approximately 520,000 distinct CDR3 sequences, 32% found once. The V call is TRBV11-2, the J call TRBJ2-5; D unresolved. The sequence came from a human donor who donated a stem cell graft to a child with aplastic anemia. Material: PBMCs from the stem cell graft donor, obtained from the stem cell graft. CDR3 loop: CASRLERTVQETQYF. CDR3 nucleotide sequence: TGTGCCAGCAGATTAGAGCGTACGGTCCAAGAGACCCAGTACTTC.